A selection of T cell receptor beta chains follows, all from one sample in a study of blood T cell repertoires in COVID-19. The repertoire was sequenced with immunoSEQ multiplex PCR; TCRdb's copy has only in-frame clones and lacks some. The sample gives some 520,000 clones, roughly 87% of which show up once; 0.7% to 1% is in the top ten. The source material was peripheral blood. The receptors were sampled from a young man with COVID-19, enrolled during active disease. CDR3s include the opening cysteine and the closing phenylalanine or tryptophan. The D gene is left open where the match is weak. Not every row has a clone size; where given, it reads once, few, many or a size class.

v_gene,abundance,d_gene,j_gene,CDR3aa,CDR3nt
TRBV11-2,NA,NA,TRBJ2-1,CASSFVETIHNEQFF,TGTGCCAGCAGCTTCGTTGAAACTATACACAATGAGCAGTTCTTC
TRBV3-1/TRBV3-2,NA,NA,TRBJ1-3,CASSPSSSGNTIYF,TGTGCCAGCAGCCCGTCGAGCTCTGGAAACACCATATATTTT
TRBV5-1,NA,TRBD2,TRBJ2-3,CASSFSGTSTDTQYF,TGCGCCAGCAGCTTTAGCGGGACTAGCACAGATACGCAGTATTTT
TRBV19,NA,TRBD1,TRBJ2-7,CASSSDRGLGYEQYF,TGTGCCAGTAGCAGTGACAGGGGGCTTGGTTACGAGCAGTACTTC
TRBV10-1,NA,NA,TRBJ1-3,CASRGLGNTIYF,TGCGCCAGCAGGGGCCTTGGAAACACCATATATTTT
TRBV21-1,once,NA,TRBJ1-1,CASSNGRTVLRYTEAFF,TGTGCCAGCAGCAACGGGAGGACGGTCCTCCGTTACACTGAAGCTTTCTTT
TRBV9,NA,NA,TRBJ1-6,CASSAEIPGYDSPLHF,TGTGCCAGCAGCGCCGAGATCCCAGGGTACGATTCACCCCTCCACTTT
TRBV6-5,NA,TRBD1,TRBJ1-5,CASSTTGTGVQPQHF,TGTGCCAGCAGTACCACTGGGACAGGGGTTCAGCCCCAGCATTTT
TRBV12-3/TRBV12-4,NA,TRBD1,TRBJ1-5,CASSPGQGRPQHF,TGTGCCAGCAGTCCGGGACAGGGTCGTCCCCAGCATTTT
TRBV3-1/TRBV3-2,NA,TRBD2,TRBJ2-5,CASSPSLAAQETQYF,TGTGCCAGCAGCCCCTCTCTAGCGGCCCAAGAGACCCAGTACTTC
TRBV10-3,NA,NA,TRBJ1-3,CAISESFLRWGTSGNTIYF,TGTGCCATCAGTGAGTCGTTTCTTCGCTGGGGCACGTCTGGAAACACCATATATTTT
TRBV14,NA,NA,TRBJ2-5,CASSQDSVSGTQYF,TGTGCCAGCAGCCAAGATTCCGTCAGCGGGACCCAGTACTTC
TRBV15,NA,NA,TRBJ2-7,CATSPQAETYEQYF,TGTGCCACCAGCCCTCAGGCAGAAACCTACGAGCAGTACTTC
TRBV25-1,NA,NA,TRBJ1-2,CASSLANYGYTF,TGTGCCAGCAGTCTAGCTAACTATGGCTACACCTTC
TRBV25-1,NA,TRBD2,TRBJ2-1,CASSEELGTSGRGDEQFF,TGTGCCAGCAGTGAGGAGTTAGGGACTAGCGGGAGGGGAGATGAGCAGTTCTTC
TRBV27,once,TRBD1,TRBJ2-2,CASSKRLDRVGTGELFF,TGTGCCAGCAGTAAACGCCTCGACAGGGTCGGAACCGGGGAGCTGTTTTTT
TRBV7-2,NA,NA,TRBJ2-7,CASSNRGGAYEQYF,TGTGCCAGCAGCAATAGGGGTGGGGCCTACGAGCAGTACTTC
TRBV11-3,NA,NA,TRBJ2-1,CASSFWDTFVSEQFF,TGTGCCAGCAGCTTTTGGGACACCTTTGTAAGTGAGCAGTTCTTC
TRBV6-1,NA,TRBD1,TRBJ2-7,CASSDGTDRGNSYEQYF,TGTGCCAGCAGTGACGGGACCGACAGGGGTAACTCCTACGAGCAGTACTTC
TRBV9,NA,NA,TRBJ1-1,CASSVGSPGDTEAFF,TGTGCCAGCAGCGTAGGGTCTCCGGGGGACACTGAAGCTTTCTTT
TRBV2,NA,NA,TRBJ1-2,CASSEGGSYGYTF,TGTGCCAGCAGTGAAGGGGGCAGCTATGGCTACACCTTC
TRBV9,once,NA,TRBJ1-3,CASSNPSRASGNTIYF,TGTGCCAGCAGCAACCCCTCCAGGGCCTCTGGAAACACCATATATTTT
TRBV2,NA,TRBD2,TRBJ2-7,CASSGQAGVYEQYF,TGTGCCAGCAGTGGCCAAGCGGGAGTCTACGAGCAGTACTTC
TRBV27,NA,TRBD2,TRBJ2-1,CASSLSGGKGFF,TGTGCCAGCAGTTTATCGGGGGGGAAGGGGTTCTTC
TRBV24-1,once,NA,TRBJ2-2,CATSEAAGELFF,TGTGCCACCAGTGAAGCCGCCGGGGAGCTGTTTTTT
TRBV2,NA,TRBD1,TRBJ2-2,CASSEPTGSVGELFF,TGTGCCAGCAGTGAACCGACAGGGTCGGTCGGGGAGCTGTTTTTT
TRBV19,NA,NA,TRBJ1-1,CASSIVGTTNTEAFF,TGTGCCAGTAGTATAGTGGGGACAACGAACACTGAAGCTTTCTTT
TRBV6-5,NA,NA,TRBJ1-2,CASSYSGFDGYTF,TGTGCCAGCAGTTACTCCGGGTTTGATGGCTACACCTTC
TRBV9,NA,TRBD1,TRBJ2-2,CASSVRDRGHTGELFF,TGTGCCAGCAGCGTCCGGGACAGGGGACACACCGGGGAGCTGTTTTTT
TRBV12-3/TRBV12-4,few,NA,TRBJ1-2,CASSLIGTELTF,TGTGCCAGCAGTTTGATCGGGACTGAATTGACCTTC
TRBV7-9,NA,TRBD1,TRBJ1-4,CASSFTQGATNEKLFF,TGTGCCAGCAGCTTTACTCAGGGGGCAACTAATGAAAAACTGTTTTTT
TRBV21-1,NA,NA,TRBJ1-5,CASSKGEQGRGQPQHF,TGTGCCAGCAGCAAAGGGGAACAGGGGCGAGGGCAGCCCCAGCATTTT
TRBV5-8,NA,NA,TRBJ1-1,CASSWDTNTEAFF,TGTGCCAGCAGCTGGGACACGAACACTGAAGCTTTCTTT
TRBV5-1,NA,TRBD2,TRBJ2-3,CASSIAGGTDTQYF,TGCGCCAGCAGTATAGCGGGAGGCACAGATACGCAGTATTTT
TRBV13,NA,NA,TRBJ1-5,CASSSRYGGNQPQHF,TGTGCCAGCAGCTCCCGATATGGAGGCAATCAGCCCCAGCATTTT
TRBV6-5,NA,TRBD1,TRBJ2-1,CASSYSQGAGNEQFF,TGTGCCAGCAGTTACTCCCAGGGGGCGGGAAATGAGCAGTTCTTC
TRBV7-2,NA,NA,TRBJ2-7,CASSYVGGPYEQYF,TGTGCCAGCAGCTACGTCGGGGGTCCCTACGAGCAGTACTTC
TRBV19,NA,NA,TRBJ2-1,CASRFSWTSYNEQFF,TGTGCCAGTAGATTCAGCTGGACTTCCTACAATGAGCAGTTCTTC
TRBV5-4,NA,NA,TRBJ2-5,CASSFSGRGQETQYF,TGTGCCAGCAGCTTTTCAGGGAGGGGGCAAGAGACCCAGTACTTC
TRBV19,NA,NA,TRBJ1-5,CASSTGISNQPQHF,TGTGCCAGTAGCACAGGGATTAGCAATCAGCCCCAGCATTTT
TRBV6-5,once,TRBD2,TRBJ2-3,CASTNSGTGDTQYF,TGTGCCAGCACGAACAGCGGGACGGGTGATACGCAGTATTTT
TRBV5-1,NA,TRBD2,TRBJ2-2,CASSLDGLAGVSGELFF,TGCGCCAGCAGCTTGGACGGACTAGCGGGAGTTTCCGGGGAGCTGTTTTTT
TRBV5-1,NA,TRBD2,TRBJ2-7,CASRSGTRGYEQYF,TGCGCCAGCAGGTCCGGGACTAGGGGCTACGAGCAGTACTTC
TRBV5-5,NA,TRBD1,TRBJ2-3,CASTKTGDTDTQYF,TGTGCCAGCACCAAAACAGGGGACACAGATACGCAGTATTTT
TRBV19,few,NA,TRBJ2-7,CASTTPGSSYEQYF,TGTGCCAGTACAACCCCAGGAAGCTCCTACGAGCAGTACTTC
TRBV6-5,NA,TRBD2,TRBJ2-2,CASSWTSPTGELFF,TGTGCCAGCAGTTGGACTAGCCCCACCGGGGAGCTGTTTTTT
TRBV4-1,NA,TRBD1,TRBJ2-3,CASSPISYGTGGADTQYF,TGCGCCAGCAGCCCTATCTCCTACGGGACAGGGGGCGCAGATACGCAGTATTTT
TRBV3-1/TRBV3-2,once,TRBD2,TRBJ2-7,CASSQQLTSPDEQYF,TGTGCCAGCAGCCAACAACTGACTAGCCCCGACGAGCAGTACTTC
TRBV11-2,NA,NA,TRBJ2-1,CASSLDRGDYNEQFF,TGTGCCAGCAGCTTAGATCGAGGCGACTACAATGAGCAGTTCTTC
TRBV2,NA,TRBD1,TRBJ1-1,CASRVPGTDTEAFF,TGTGCCAGCAGGGTACCCGGGACAGACACTGAAGCTTTCTTT
TRBV20-1,once,NA,TRBJ1-2,CSASYQGGYTF,TGCAGTGCTAGTTACCAGGGGGGCTACACCTTC
TRBV18,NA,TRBD2,TRBJ2-1,CASSPGLAGNEQFF,TGTGCCAGCTCACCAGGGTTAGCGGGGAATGAGCAGTTCTTC
TRBV10-3,NA,NA,TRBJ1-3,CAIRGPTGGTGNTIYF,TGTGCCATCAGAGGACCGACAGGAGGTACTGGAAACACCATATATTTT
TRBV12-3/TRBV12-4,NA,NA,TRBJ1-5,CASRKDSDQPQHF,TGTGCCAGCAGAAAGGACAGTGATCAGCCCCAGCATTTT
TRBV7-2,NA,NA,TRBJ1-1,CASSLAVSGTEAFF,TGTGCCAGCAGCTTGGCGGTCTCGGGCACTGAAGCTTTCTTT
TRBV2,few,TRBD2,TRBJ2-5,CASTSGRAGETQYF,TGTGCCAGTACCAGCGGGAGGGCGGGTGAGACCCAGTACTTC
TRBV7-6,NA,NA,TRBJ2-1,CASSLRVNLGGSSYNEQFF,TGTGCCAGCAGCCTTCGCGTCAATTTGGGGGGAAGCTCCTACAATGAGCAGTTCTTC
TRBV11-3,NA,TRBD1,TRBJ2-2,CASSSGTALNTGELFF,TGTGCCAGCAGCTCCGGGACAGCGTTGAACACCGGGGAGCTGTTTTTT
TRBV6-5,NA,TRBD2,TRBJ2-3,CASSRAGGNTQYF,TGTGCCAGCAGCAGAGCGGGGGGGAATACGCAGTATTTT